The 28 T cell receptor beta chains presented below share a single source sample, sequenced in a study of human T cells and chemical hapten exposure. TCRdb ran MiXCR on the RACE reads and lists one entry per CDR3 protein. This table holds about 380,000 distinct CDR3 sequences, 5.1% found once. Time point described: pre-sensitization, week 0. Specified treatment: therapeutic diphenylcyclopropenone sensitization with weekly scalp DPC. This specimen was whole blood, taken in connection with sensitization to the hapten diphenylcyclopropenone (DPC). Receptors were obtained from a woman aged 45-65 years with alopecia areata. Some clones in this sample may be carry-over from other donors' samples.

This clonotype was seen more than once but under ten times. The gene calls are TRBV11-2 and TRBJ1-5, with 9 bases aligning to TRBD1. Germline V CDR1 and CDR2: SGHAT, FQNNGV. The trim removed 1 base at V and 0 bases at J, leaving 7 bases unmatched. CDR3 length equals 18 residues. DNA of the CDR3: TGTGCCAGCAGCTTAGGTACAGGGGGCCTATATAGCAATCAGCCCCAGCATTTT. It encodes CASSLGTGGLYSNQPQHF.

This clonotype was picked up many times. V and J are TRBV28 and TRBJ2-7; D perhaps matches TRBD2 (6 bases). The CDR3 contains 12 residues. The germline CDR1 and CDR2 sequences are MDHEN and SYDVKM. Deletions cut 5 bases from V and 4 bases from J, with 9 bases between. The CDR3, as DNA: TGTGCCAGCAGTCGGGAGCATTACGAGCAGTACTTC. The encoded protein is CASSREHYEQYF.

The rearrangement uses TRBV12-5 and TRBJ1-4, with TRBD1 matching 7 bases. V dropped 7 bases and J dropped 6; count of bases not matched to a gene: 8. The V gene's germline CDR1 is LGHNT and CDR2 FRNRAP. CDR3 length equals 14 residues. The CDR3 bases are TGTGCTAGTGCTTCGGACAGGCTTGATGAAAAACTGTTTTTT. This gives the protein CASASDRLDEKLFF.

This clonotype was detected a few times. The chain couples TRBV6-6 to TRBJ2-7, with 7 bases aligning to TRBD2. The junction had 8 bases not matched to a gene; V was cut back by 0 bases and J by 6 bases. Germline lookup yields CDR1 MNHNY and CDR2 SVGAGI (reference sequence). This CDR3 is 15 amino acids long. As DNA, the CDR3 is TGTGCCAGCAGTTACTCGAGGGCGGGAGAAGCCGAGCAGTACTTC. Translating it yields CASSYSRAGEAEQYF.

This clonotype was observed at least ten times. This chain connects TRBV29-1 to TRBJ2-1; D unclear. Germline V gene lookup returns CDR1 SQVTM and CDR2 ANQGSEA. Trimming pared 2 bases from V and 2 bases from J, leaving 10 bases between. The CDR3 is 14 amino acids. The CDR3 DNA follows: TGCAGCGTTGAACCGGAGAGAACCTACAATGAGCAGTTCTTC. Amino acid sequence: CSVEPERTYNEQFF.

The CDR3 DNA sequence: TGTGCCACCCGATTGGGGGTCGTGGAAAAACTGTTTTTT. This encodes CATRLGVVEKLFF. The rearrangement links TRBV2 to TRBJ1-4; D might be TRBD1 (5 bases). Trimming took 10 bases from V and 8 from J, leaving 17 bases between them. The germline gives CDR1 SNHLY, CDR2 FYNNEI. The CDR3 has 13 residues.

V gene TRBV6-1 combines with J gene TRBJ1-1, with D possibly TRBD1 on 6 matching bases. V lost 5 bases to trimming and J lost 4 bases, with 17 bases between them. Germline V CDR1 and CDR2: MNHNS, SASEGT. This CDR3 contains 15 residues. The CDR3 sequence is CASSSGLGGFTEAFF. DNA for the CDR3: TGTGCCAGCAGTTCGGGCCTAGGGGGTTTCACTGAAGCTTTCTTT.

In its sample, this clonotype was seen many times. The V call is TRBV5-1, the J call TRBJ2-3; 7 nucleotides align to TRBD1. Per germline, CDR1 SGHRS and CDR2 YFSETQ. The J segment lost 4 bases and the V segment lost 4 bases, leaving 6 bases of the junction unmatched. This CDR3 contains 14 residues. CDR3 DNA sequence: TGCGCCAGCAGCGGGACAGCAGAACCAGATACGCAGTATTTT. Its protein product is CASSGTAEPDTQYF.

The J gene is TRBJ1-1, the V gene TRBV4-2, with 7 bases fitting TRBD1. Trimming at V came to 1 base and at J to 8 bases, leaving 4 bases not matched to a gene. The CDR3 has 13 amino acids. Germline V gene lookup returns CDR1 LGHNA and CDR2 YNFKEQ. CDR3 nucleotides: TGTGCCAGCAGCCAAGCGACAGGGCAGGAAGCTTTCTTT. Translated, it gives CASSQATGQEAFF.

This chain links TRBV29-1 with TRBJ2-1; TRBD2 agrees at 11 bases. V was clipped by 8 bases and J by 2 bases; unmatched bases: 14. This CDR3 has 17 residues. In germline, CDR1 is SQVTM, CDR2 ANQGSEA. The CDR3 is CSSKGLAGGSPYNEQFF. The CDR3 bases are TGCAGCTCCAAGGGTCTAGCGGGGGGAAGCCCCTACAATGAGCAGTTCTTC.

This clonotype came up many times. The chain recombines TRBV2 with TRBJ2-7; D not resolved. The CDR3 is 14 residues long. The germline V gene encodes CDR1 SNHLY and CDR2 FYNNEI. V was clipped by 2 bases and J by 3 bases, with 11 bases between them. The CDR3 nucleotides are TGTGCCAGCAGTGAACCGGGTAGTTTCTACGAGCAGTACTTC. It is translated as CASSEPGSFYEQYF.

Many counts were recorded for this clonotype. The chain joins TRBV7-2 to TRBJ2-3; 15 bases map to TRBD2. Trimming cost V 2 bases and J 5 bases; bases outside gene matches: 5. The CDR3 runs 17 residues. Germline loops: CDR1 SGHTA, CDR2 FQGNSA. CDR3 region: CASSLWTSGRVVDTQYF. As DNA, the CDR3 is TGTGCCAGCAGCTTATGGACTAGCGGGAGGGTAGTAGATACGCAGTATTTT.

The V call is TRBV12-3 or TRBV12-4, the J call TRBJ1-2, with D unresolved. Trimming removed 1 base at V and 5 bases at J, with 8 bases between. The CDR3 has 13 amino acids. In DNA form, the CDR3 reads TGTGCCAGCAGTTTAGACAGACCTTATGGCTACACCTTC. Translation: CASSLDRPYGYTF.

At least ten counts were recorded for this clonotype. As DNA, the CDR3 is TGTGCCAGCAGCTTAGCTAGGGGATCGGGCCAGCCCCAGCATTTT. Its translation is CASSLARGSGQPQHF. This rearrangement joins TRBV7-8 to TRBJ1-5; D is possibly TRBD1 (5 bases). Trimming removed 0 bases at V and 7 bases at J, with 13 bases between. From germline, CDR1 is SGHVS and CDR2 FQNEAQ. This CDR3 is built from 15 residues. Full variable domain (outside the CDR3, taken from reference TRBV7-8 and TRBJ1-5): GAGVSQSPRYKVAKRGQDVALRCDPISGHVSLFWYQQALGQGPEFLTYFQNEAQLDKSGLPSDRFFAERPEGSVSTLKIQRTQQEDSAVYLCASSLARGSGQPQHFGDGTRLSIL.

This clonotype was recorded many times. This rearrangement joins TRBV6-5 to TRBJ1-5; D gene unclear. This CDR3 comprises 15 residues. The V end lost 4 bases, the J end lost 0 bases, and 10 bases lay between the germline ends. The V gene's germline CDR1 is MNHEY and CDR2 SVGAGI. DNA of the CDR3: TGTGCCAGCAGTTCCCGATTTAATAGCAATCAGCCCCAGCATTTT. As protein: CASSSRFNSNQPQHF.

This clonotype was counted ten times or more. The chain combines TRBV3-1 with TRBJ2-1; D possibly corresponds to TRBD2 (5 bases). Germline V gives CDR1 LGHDT, CDR2 YNNKEL (reference sequence). CDR3 length: 17 residues. Trimming removed 1 base from V and 7 bases from J, with 20 bases in between. In DNA, the CDR3 is TGTGCCAGCAGCCAAGTCCTAGCCGGGGTCATGGGTAATGAGCAGTTCTTC. This sequence encodes CASSQVLAGVMGNEQFF.

With regard to this clonotype: This may be a read error: a much more frequent sequence differs by one nucleotide. This CDR3 fails to terminate in the conserved phenylalanine or tryptophan, so it likely reflects a read error. It is unclear where the CDR3 begins or ends on the DNA, so no DNA is shown, and the CDR3 is as TCRdb lists it. This chain uses TRBV28 with TRBJ2-5; the table's D call TRBD1 went unverified against the DNA. CDR1 is MDHEN, CDR2 SYDVKM, per germline. The CDR3 totals 11 residues, both ends included. The CDR3 is CASSSQGVEYL.

The chain uses TRBV9 and TRBJ1-5, with 8 bases matching TRBD1. In germline, CDR1 is SGDLS, CDR2 YYNGEE. The CDR3 sequence is 15 residues long. Germline trimming cut 0 bases from V and 6 bases from J; bases unmatched to any gene: 5. DNA for the CDR3: TGTGCCAGCAGCGTAGGAGGGGACAGGCTTCAGCCCCAGCATTTT. Its protein product is CASSVGGDRLQPQHF.

CDR3 residues: CSVVGQNTGELFF. The DNA of the CDR3 is TGCAGCGTTGTTGGTCAAAACACCGGGGAGCTGTTTTTT. The rearrangement links TRBV29-1 to TRBJ2-2; D unresolved. Germline assignment: CDR1 SQVTM and CDR2 ANQGSEA. This CDR3 is built from 13 residues. V was cut by 4 bases and J by 2 bases, with 8 bases left in between.

About this clonotype: Given a much more abundant clone one base away, this may be a read error. This chain connects TRBV3-1 to TRBJ2-1, with TRBD1 as a possible D gene (6 bases). The germline V gene encodes CDR1 LGHDT and CDR2 YNNKEL (reference sequence). The CDR3 consists of 12 residues. The V gene lost 8 bases and the J gene lost 3 bases, with 8 bases spanning the gap. CDR3 coding DNA: TGTGCCAGCCAAGGGGGCTACAATGAGCAGTTCTTC. Its protein is CASQGGYNEQFF.

This clonotype was detected many times. V is TRBV12-3 or TRBV12-4 and J is TRBJ1-5, with TRBD1 as a possible D gene (6 bases). The CDR3 is 16 residues long. Trimming shortened V by 3 bases and J by 2 bases, and 14 bases separated the two germline ends. The chain's CDR3 is CASSFGGLFGNQPQHF. The DNA of the CDR3 is TGTGCCAGCAGTTTTGGGGGGCTTTTCGGCAATCAGCCCCAGCATTTT.

This clonotype was seen a handful of times. CDR3 residues: CASSVSGTSGSQADTQYF. CDR3 coding DNA: TGTGCCAGCAGCGTTTCCGGGACTAGCGGGAGTCAGGCAGATACGCAGTATTTT. J is TRBJ2-3 and V is TRBV9; TRBD2 aligns across 14 bases. This CDR3 is 18 amino acids long. V dropped 2 bases and J dropped 4; count of bases not matched to a gene: 9. Germline CDR1 is SGDLS and CDR2 is YYNGEE.

This clonotype was found many times. The rearrangement links TRBV5-6 to TRBJ2-7; D may be TRBD2 (6 bases). The CDR3 is 13 residues long. V was clipped by 4 bases and J by 3 bases, with 11 bases between them. Germline V gene sequence: CDR1 SGHDT, CDR2 YYEEEE. In DNA, the CDR3 is TGTGCCAGCAGCCCCGGGAGAGGCTACGAGCAGTACTTC. Encoded protein: CASSPGRGYEQYF. Based on the CDR3 plus reference TRBV5-6 and TRBJ2-7, the full variable domain is DAGVTQSPTHLIKTRGQQVTLRCSPKSGHDTVSWYQQALGQGPQFIFQYYEEEERQRGNFPDRFSGHQFPNYSSELNVNALLLGDSALYLCASSPGRGYEQYFGPGTRLTVT.

This clonotype turned up a few times. This chain connects TRBV5-1 to TRBJ2-7; the match to TRBD1 covers 7 bases. The CDR3 sequence is 14 residues long. CDR1 is SGHRS and CDR2 is YFSETQ in the germline V gene. The V gene end was trimmed by 4 bases and the J gene end by 5 bases; junction bases not matched to a gene: 9. The CDR3 protein is CASSVRDRADEQYF. The CDR3 coding sequence is TGCGCCAGCAGCGTCCGGGACAGAGCGGACGAGCAGTACTTC. Based on the CDR3 plus reference TRBV5-1 and TRBJ2-7, the full variable domain is KAGVTQTPRYLIKTRGQQVTLSCSPISGHRSVSWYQQTPGQGLQFLFEYFSETQRNKGNFPGRFSGRQFSNSRSEMNVSTLELGDSALYLCASSVRDRADEQYFGPGTRLTVT.

This clonotype was recorded at least ten times. V is TRBV15 and J is TRBJ2-7; a weak D match, TRBD1 (5 bases). The CDR3 runs 14 residues. V lost 0 bases to trimming and J lost 5 bases, with 11 bases between them. Germline CDR1 reads LNHNV; CDR2 reads YYDKDF (reference sequence). CDR3 amino acids: CATSRDQGPHEQYF. In DNA, the CDR3 is TGTGCCACCAGCAGAGATCAGGGTCCCCACGAGCAGTACTTC.

This clonotype was observed a few times. The chain uses TRBV7-9 and TRBJ2-7, with 7 bases aligning to TRBD2. Per germline, CDR1 SEHNR and CDR2 FQNEAQ (reference sequence). The CDR3 has 16 amino acids. The V and J ends lost 4 bases and 4 bases, in that order; junction bases with no gene match: 13. In nucleotides, the CDR3 is TGTGCCAGCAGCTCTCCCCACCCTAGCGGTGGTTACGAGCAGTACTTC. Protein: CASSSPHPSGGYEQYF.

This clonotype was detected ten times or more. V usage is TRBV7-6 and J usage is TRBJ2-3, with 10 bases lining up with TRBD2. The CDR3 is made up of 15 amino acids. The J segment lost 6 bases and the V segment lost 4 bases, leaving 7 bases of the junction unmatched. The germline gives CDR1 SGHVS, CDR2 FNYEAQ. Here the CDR3 reads CASSSGASGSDTQYF. The CDR3 bases are TGTGCCAGCAGCTCAGGGGCTAGCGGGAGTGATACGCAGTATTTT.

This clonotype has a handful of counts. V usage is TRBV20-1 and J usage is TRBJ2-3; D is unclear. Trimming removed 0 bases from V and 0 bases from J, with 10 bases in between. From germline, CDR1 is DFQATT and CDR2 SNEGSKA (reference sequence). The CDR3 contains 15 residues. The CDR3 is CSARDDGASTDTQYF. The CDR3, as DNA: TGCAGTGCTAGAGACGACGGAGCTAGCACAGATACGCAGTATTTT.